These T cell receptor beta chains were read from a single sample in a study of CD8 T cells in Susac syndrome. In TCRdb, the immunoSEQ multiplex PCR reads were re-called with MiXCR into one record per CDR3 protein. The data hold around 79,000 distinct CDR3 sequences, with approximately 94% observed a single time. The source material was CD8+ T cells from PBMCs. These receptors came from a human donor with Susac syndrome. Each CDR3 is given with its conserved first and last residue. The D gene is left open where the match is weak. Clone size is not always given. Where it is, it says once, few, many or a class for expanded clones.

clone_size: -; v_call: TRBV7-2; j_call: TRBJ2-1; d_call: -; cdr3_nt: TGTGCCAGCAGCCGGGGGGCGACCTACAATGAGCAGTTCTTC; cdr3_aa: CASSRGATYNEQFF
clone_size: -; v_call: TRBV3-1; j_call: TRBJ1-4; d_call: -; cdr3_nt: TGTGCCAGCAGCCAAGAACAGGGCCGACATGAAAAACTGTTTTTT; cdr3_aa: CASSQEQGRHEKLFF
clone_size: -; v_call: TRBV11-1; j_call: TRBJ2-7; d_call: TRBD1; cdr3_nt: TGTGCCAGCAGCTCGACCCCGGGACAGGGGGTATACGAGCAGTACTTC; cdr3_aa: CASSSTPGQGVYEQYF
clone_size: -; v_call: TRBV29-1; j_call: TRBJ2-2; d_call: -; cdr3_nt: TGCAGCGCGGGGAGCGGCACCGGGGAGCTGTTTTTT; cdr3_aa: CSAGSGTGELFF
clone_size: -; v_call: TRBV30; j_call: TRBJ1-1; d_call: -; cdr3_nt: TGTGCCTGGAGTATCGGAGACACTGAAGCTTTCTTT; cdr3_aa: CAWSIGDTEAFF
clone_size: -; v_call: TRBV7-8; j_call: TRBJ2-3; d_call: TRBD2; cdr3_nt: TGTGCCAGCAGCCCCAGGACTAGCGGGGGCCCCACAGATACGCAGTATTTT; cdr3_aa: CASSPRTSGGPTDTQYF
clone_size: -; v_call: TRBV25-1; j_call: TRBJ2-7; d_call: TRBD2; cdr3_nt: TGTGCCAGCAGTGGGGGAACGGGAGGTCGCTGGCAGTACTTC; cdr3_aa: CASSGGTGGRWQYF
clone_size: -; v_call: TRBV27; j_call: TRBJ2-7; d_call: TRBD2; cdr3_nt: TGTGCCAGCAGTCAGAGCGGGGGGGCCTACGAGCAGTACTTC; cdr3_aa: CASSQSGGAYEQYF
clone_size: -; v_call: TRBV10-3; j_call: TRBJ2-5; d_call: -; cdr3_nt: TGTGCCATCGGTCGGGAGACCCAGTACTTC; cdr3_aa: CAIGRETQYF
clone_size: -; v_call: TRBV20-1; j_call: TRBJ2-7; d_call: TRBD1; cdr3_nt: TGCAGTGCCTCACATCGGGACAGGGGATACGAGCAGTACTTC; cdr3_aa: CSASHRDRGYEQYF
clone_size: -; v_call: TRBV11-2; j_call: TRBJ2-3; d_call: TRBD2; cdr3_nt: TGTGCCAGCCACACTAGCGCAGATACGCAGTATTTT; cdr3_aa: CASHTSADTQYF
clone_size: -; v_call: TRBV4-1; j_call: TRBJ1-1; d_call: -; cdr3_nt: TGCGCCAGCAGCCAAGGCAGGGGCGCCGGGAACACTGAAGCTTTCTTT; cdr3_aa: CASSQGRGAGNTEAFF
clone_size: -; v_call: TRBV5-6; j_call: TRBJ2-7; d_call: TRBD1; cdr3_nt: TGTGCCAGCAGCTTTGGGACAGACTACGAGCAGTACTTC; cdr3_aa: CASSFGTDYEQYF
clone_size: once; v_call: TRBV27; j_call: TRBJ1-1; d_call: TRBD1; cdr3_nt: TGTGCCAGCAGTTCATTCCTACCTCGGACAGGAGCGAACACTGAAGCTTTCTTT; cdr3_aa: CASSSFLPRTGANTEAFF
clone_size: -; v_call: TRBV14; j_call: TRBJ1-2; d_call: -; cdr3_nt: TGTGCCAGCAGCCAAGCCGGTTCCTACTATGGCTACACCTTC; cdr3_aa: CASSQAGSYYGYTF
clone_size: -; v_call: TRBV30; j_call: TRBJ2-1; d_call: TRBD2; cdr3_nt: TGTGCCTGGGGGACTAGCGGGACCTACAATGAGCAGTTCTTC; cdr3_aa: CAWGTSGTYNEQFF
clone_size: once; v_call: TRBV9; j_call: TRBJ2-7; d_call: -; cdr3_nt: TGTGCCAGCAGCACGGGGGACTTCAGCACCTACGAGCAGTACTTC; cdr3_aa: CASSTGDFSTYEQYF
clone_size: -; v_call: TRBV29-1; j_call: TRBJ2-1; d_call: -; cdr3_nt: TGCAGCGTTGAAGGACAGCGGCAATCCTACAATGAGCAGTTCTTC; cdr3_aa: CSVEGQRQSYNEQFF
clone_size: -; v_call: TRBV29-1; j_call: TRBJ1-1; d_call: -; cdr3_nt: TGCAGCGTTGTTGGGGCCACTGAAGCTTTCTTT; cdr3_aa: CSVVGATEAFF
clone_size: -; v_call: TRBV7-9; j_call: TRBJ2-1; d_call: -; cdr3_nt: TGTGCCAGCAGCTTCGATAGGAATGAGCAGTTCTTC; cdr3_aa: CASSFDRNEQFF
clone_size: -; v_call: TRBV11-2; j_call: TRBJ1-2; d_call: -; cdr3_nt: TGTGCCAGCAGCATCCCGGGGGGGCTCCATGGCTACACCTTC; cdr3_aa: CASSIPGGLHGYTF
clone_size: -; v_call: TRBV7-9; j_call: TRBJ2-7; d_call: TRBD2; cdr3_nt: TGTGCCAGCAGCTTAGGGACTAGCGTCGAGCAGTACTTC; cdr3_aa: CASSLGTSVEQYF
clone_size: -; v_call: TRBV7-3; j_call: TRBJ2-5; d_call: TRBD1; cdr3_nt: TGTGCCAGCAGCCTTGGGACAGGGGAGAGCGAGACCCAGTACTTC; cdr3_aa: CASSLGTGESETQYF
clone_size: once; v_call: TRBV19; j_call: TRBJ2-7; d_call: -; cdr3_nt: TGTGCCAGTGGGTCCGGCGAGCAGTACTTC; cdr3_aa: CASGSGEQYF
clone_size: -; v_call: TRBV13; j_call: TRBJ1-2; d_call: TRBD1; cdr3_nt: TGTGCCAGCAGCCCCCCAGGGGGAGGTGAAGGCTACACCTTC; cdr3_aa: CASSPPGGGEGYTF
clone_size: -; v_call: TRBV6-6; j_call: TRBJ1-2; d_call: TRBD1; cdr3_nt: TGTGCCAGCAGTCCCCTACTGGCAGGGGGTTCCTATGGCTACACCTTC; cdr3_aa: CASSPLLAGGSYGYTF
clone_size: -; v_call: TRBV10-3; j_call: TRBJ2-2; d_call: -; cdr3_nt: TGTGCCATCAGTGAAGGCGGGGAGCTGTTTTTT; cdr3_aa: CAISEGGELFF
clone_size: -; v_call: TRBV4-1; j_call: TRBJ2-1; d_call: -; cdr3_nt: TGCGCCAGCAGCCAAGATCAAGTGAATGAGCAGTTCTTC; cdr3_aa: CASSQDQVNEQFF
clone_size: -; v_call: TRBV27; j_call: TRBJ1-4; d_call: TRBD1; cdr3_nt: TGTGCCAGCAGTTCAAACAGGGGTGAAAAACTGTTTTTT; cdr3_aa: CASSSNRGEKLFF
clone_size: -; v_call: TRBV6-2/TRBV6-3; j_call: TRBJ1-2; d_call: -; cdr3_nt: TGTGCCAGCAGTTACTCGGAGAACTATGGCTACACCTTC; cdr3_aa: CASSYSENYGYTF
clone_size: -; v_call: TRBV5-4; j_call: TRBJ2-1; d_call: -; cdr3_nt: TGTGCCAGCAGCTTGGGGACCCGGGCCCACAATGAGCAGTTCTTC; cdr3_aa: CASSLGTRAHNEQFF
clone_size: few; v_call: TRBV4-1; j_call: TRBJ1-1; d_call: TRBD1; cdr3_nt: TGCGCCAGCAGCCAAGTTCAGGGGGCGGGTACTGAAGCTTTCTTT; cdr3_aa: CASSQVQGAGTEAFF
clone_size: -; v_call: TRBV10-3; j_call: TRBJ2-7; d_call: -; cdr3_nt: TGTGCCACCGGACAGAACTACGAGCAGTACTTC; cdr3_aa: CATGQNYEQYF
clone_size: -; v_call: TRBV27; j_call: TRBJ2-3; d_call: TRBD2; cdr3_nt: TGTGCCAGCAGTGCGCAGCGGGGAAGCACAGATACGCAGTATTTT; cdr3_aa: CASSAQRGSTDTQYF
clone_size: -; v_call: TRBV28; j_call: TRBJ2-3; d_call: -; cdr3_nt: TGTGCCAGCAGTTTAAGAGGGAGCACAGATACGCAGTATTTT; cdr3_aa: CASSLRGSTDTQYF
clone_size: few; v_call: TRBV5-4; j_call: TRBJ1-2; d_call: -; cdr3_nt: TGTGCCAGCAGGGAGGGGAACTATGGCTACACCTTC; cdr3_aa: CASREGNYGYTF
clone_size: -; v_call: TRBV7-9; j_call: TRBJ2-1; d_call: TRBD2; cdr3_nt: TGTGCCAGCAGCTTCAGCGGGGCCTACAATGAGCAGTTCTTC; cdr3_aa: CASSFSGAYNEQFF
clone_size: -; v_call: TRBV27; j_call: TRBJ2-7; d_call: -; cdr3_nt: TGTGCCAGCAGTTTACATTGGGGGCCCTCCTACGAGCAGTACTTC; cdr3_aa: CASSLHWGPSYEQYF
clone_size: -; v_call: TRBV20-1; j_call: TRBJ2-7; d_call: -; cdr3_nt: TGCAGTGCTAGAGATCTGTTGGCCGAACAGGGAGGACGATACGAGCAGTACTTC; cdr3_aa: CSARDLLAEQGGRYEQYF
clone_size: -; v_call: TRBV7-9; j_call: TRBJ2-7; d_call: TRBD1; cdr3_nt: TGTGCCAGCAGCTCGGGACAGGGGGTCTCCTACGAGCAGTACTTC; cdr3_aa: CASSSGQGVSYEQYF
clone_size: -; v_call: TRBV18; j_call: TRBJ1-5; d_call: TRBD1; cdr3_nt: TGTGCCAGCTCACCATGGACAGGACCAAATCAGCCCCAGCATTTT; cdr3_aa: CASSPWTGPNQPQHF
clone_size: -; v_call: TRBV12-3/TRBV12-4; j_call: TRBJ2-5; d_call: TRBD2; cdr3_nt: TGTGCCAGCAGTCCCGATAGCGGGTTGGGGTCCCAGTACTTC; cdr3_aa: CASSPDSGLGSQYF
clone_size: -; v_call: TRBV9; j_call: TRBJ2-3; d_call: -; cdr3_nt: TGTGCCAGCAGCCCCCGCCCGTTCACAGATACGCAGTATTTT; cdr3_aa: CASSPRPFTDTQYF
clone_size: once; v_call: TRBV7-9; j_call: TRBJ2-7; d_call: -; cdr3_nt: TGTGCCAGCAGCTTACCCGGGTCTGCCTACGAGCAGTACTTC; cdr3_aa: CASSLPGSAYEQYF
clone_size: -; v_call: TRBV19; j_call: TRBJ2-3; d_call: -; cdr3_nt: TGTGCCAGTAGCCGGGACGGGGACACAGATACGCAGTATTTT; cdr3_aa: CASSRDGDTDTQYF
clone_size: -; v_call: TRBV29-1; j_call: TRBJ2-1; d_call: -; cdr3_nt: TGCAGCGTTGTCCGGGGCGAGCAGTTCTTC; cdr3_aa: CSVVRGEQFF
clone_size: -; v_call: TRBV27; j_call: TRBJ2-5; d_call: -; cdr3_nt: TGTGCCAGCAGTTTTGGCGGACAAGAGACCCAGTACTTC; cdr3_aa: CASSFGGQETQYF
clone_size: -; v_call: TRBV7-2; j_call: TRBJ2-1; d_call: -; cdr3_nt: TGTGCCAGCAGCTTAGCCTTGCGCTTCTCCTACAATGAGCAGTTCTTC; cdr3_aa: CASSLALRFSYNEQFF
clone_size: -; v_call: TRBV10-2; j_call: TRBJ2-1; d_call: TRBD2; cdr3_nt: TGCGCCAGCCTGGGACTAGCGGGGGGGAATGAGCAGTTCTTC; cdr3_aa: CASLGLAGGNEQFF
clone_size: once; v_call: TRBV30; j_call: TRBJ2-1; d_call: -; cdr3_nt: TGTGCCTGGAGGCCCTGGCGCAGGGACGGGGATGAGCAGTTCTTC; cdr3_aa: CAWRPWRRDGDEQFF
clone_size: -; v_call: TRBV30; j_call: TRBJ1-5; d_call: -; cdr3_nt: TGTGCCTGGAGTCGTCGGACGGATGATCAGCCCCAGCATTTT; cdr3_aa: CAWSRRTDDQPQHF
clone_size: -; v_call: TRBV9; j_call: TRBJ1-4; d_call: TRBD1; cdr3_nt: TGTGCCAGCAGCGACGACAGGGAGGTTAATGAAAAACTGTTTTTT; cdr3_aa: CASSDDREVNEKLFF
clone_size: -; v_call: TRBV2; j_call: TRBJ2-3; d_call: -; cdr3_nt: TGTGCCAGTAGAGGCGATACGCAGTATTTT; cdr3_aa: CASRGDTQYF
clone_size: once; v_call: TRBV28; j_call: TRBJ2-2; d_call: -; cdr3_nt: TGTGCCAGCAGTTTGGACACAGCTCCGGGGAAATCGTACACCGGGGAGCTGTTTTTT; cdr3_aa: CASSLDTAPGKSYTGELFF
clone_size: -; v_call: TRBV6-1; j_call: TRBJ2-1; d_call: -; cdr3_nt: TGTGCCAGCACCCTCAGCAGCCCGAGCTCCTACAATGAGCAGTTCTTC; cdr3_aa: CASTLSSPSSYNEQFF
clone_size: -; v_call: TRBV11-2; j_call: TRBJ2-3; d_call: TRBD2; cdr3_nt: TGTGCCAGCAGCTTACCCGGACTAGCGGTAGATACGCAGTATTTT; cdr3_aa: CASSLPGLAVDTQYF
clone_size: -; v_call: TRBV12-3/TRBV12-4; j_call: TRBJ2-3; d_call: TRBD2; cdr3_nt: TGTGCCAGCAGTAAACTAGCGCCTAGCACAGATACGCAGTATTTT; cdr3_aa: CASSKLAPSTDTQYF
clone_size: -; v_call: TRBV7-9; j_call: TRBJ2-5; d_call: TRBD2; cdr3_nt: TGTGCCAGCAGCTTGGTGGCGGGGGAAGAGACCCAGTACTTC; cdr3_aa: CASSLVAGEETQYF
clone_size: -; v_call: TRBV24-1; j_call: TRBJ2-7; d_call: -; cdr3_nt: TGTGCCACCAGTGATCGTGGCAGTGAGACGCAGTACTTC; cdr3_aa: CATSDRGSETQYF
clone_size: -; v_call: TRBV18; j_call: TRBJ1-1; d_call: -; cdr3_nt: TGTGCCAGCTCACCTGGAATGGCCGCGGCGAACACTGAAGCTTTCTTT; cdr3_aa: CASSPGMAAANTEAFF